This T cell receptor beta chain is from a study of molecular identifiers for immune sequencing clone quantification. Study in general: With replicates, the RNA of about 19,000 or 110,000 naive CD8 cells was split five ways and four were sequenced.

TCRdb reprocessed the PCR reads via MiXCR and lists one record per CDR3 protein. The repertoire includes roughly 100,000 distinct CDR3 sequences, 30% to 35% of them detected once, and about 9.1% sits in the top ten. The CDR3 extends over 11 amino acids. The germline gives CDR1 SQVTM, CDR2 ANQGSEA. The V gene lost 4 bases and the J gene lost 7 bases, with 8 bases spanning the gap. This clonotype was seen many times. This clonotype originated in a human donor in good health. Some libraries in this study had Jurkat cell RNA spiked in. The sequenced sample consisted of naive CD8+ T cells from blood, with Jurkat cell RNA spiked in. This sample's subset: FACS-sorted CD8+CD4-CCR7+CD45RA+ naive T cells. The chain links TRBV29-1 to TRBJ2-1; D perhaps matches TRBD2 (5 bases). The chain's CDR3 is CSVARRNEQFF. CDR3 in DNA: TGCAGCGTTGCCAGGAGGAATGAGCAGTTCTTC.